Following are 28 T cell receptor beta chains from one sample sequenced in a study of glioma-infiltrating T cells after dendritic cell vaccination. Assay: immunoSEQ multiplex PCR; the TCRdb copy retains only in-frame clones and omits some. The sample shows 80,000 to 100,000 clones, about 79% of them seen only once. The starting material was blood, obtained before dendritic cell vaccination. The source of these receptors is a human donor with glioblastoma.

V gene TRBV28 combines with J gene TRBJ2-7, with D uncertain. Trimming pared 8 bases from V and 4 bases from J, leaving 9 bases between. The CDR3 covers 11 residues. Germline V gene lookup returns CDR1 MDHEN and CDR2 SYDVKM. CDR3 protein: CASSELYEQYF. DNA of the CDR3: TGTGCCAGCTCTGAGTTGTACGAGCAGTACTTC.

The chain couples TRBV28 to TRBJ2-5, with a weak D call TRBD1 (6 bases). The germline V gene has CDR1 MDHEN and CDR2 SYDVKM. V was cut by 3 bases and J by 2 bases, with 19 bases left in between. The CDR3 totals 17 residues. CDR3 loop: CASSLGWGSQGQETQYF. The CDR3 DNA reads as TGTGCCAGCAGTTTGGGCTGGGGATCCCAGGGGCAAGAGACCCAGTACTTC.

This clone was recorded a few times. The V gene is TRBV2, the J gene TRBJ2-1; perhaps TRBD1 as D (7 bases). CDR3 length: 15 residues. The V end lost 4 bases, the J end lost 6 bases, and 16 bases lay between the germline ends. In germline, CDR1 is SNHLY, CDR2 FYNNEI. This chain's CDR3 is CASSAWGTAGNEQFF. CDR3 sequence (DNA): TGTGCCAGCAGTGCTTGGGGGACAGCGGGCAATGAGCAGTTCTTC.

V usage is TRBV6-5 and J usage is TRBJ1-1; D not certain. V was pared by 5 bases and J by 2 bases, with 12 bases between. CDR1 and CDR2 from the germline V gene are MNHEY and SVGAGI. The CDR3 is 14 amino acids. The CDR3 sequence is CASSDQAANTEAFF. The CDR3 region has the DNA TGTGCCAGCAGTGACCAGGCCGCTAACACTGAAGCTTTCTTT.

J is TRBJ2-7 and V is TRBV27, with a possible D match to TRBD1 (6 bases). Germline CDR1 is MNHEY and CDR2 is SMNVEV (reference sequence). The CDR3 runs 14 residues. With 6 bases removed from V and 2 bases from J, the gap between germline ends came to 14 bases. The CDR3 sequence is CASRPTGIPYEQYF. The DNA for the CDR3 is TGTGCCAGCAGACCGACAGGCATTCCCTACGAGCAGTACTTC.

The chain recombines TRBV5-4 with TRBJ2-6; tentative D call: TRBD2 (6 bases). Germline V gene lookup returns CDR1 SGHNT and CDR2 YYREEE (reference sequence). This CDR3 is built from 16 residues. V was clipped by 4 bases and J by 12 bases, with 23 bases between them. DNA of the CDR3: TGTGCCAGCAGCGTATCATTTGGTCGGGGGACCCGCGTCCTGACTTTC. Translating it yields CASSVSFGRGTRVLTF.

The chain links TRBV5-1 to TRBJ1-2, with 7 bases that match TRBD1. In germline, CDR1 is SGHRS, CDR2 YFSETQ. The CDR3 runs 14 residues. V lost 4 bases and J lost 7; bases outside the gene matches: 10. In DNA, the CDR3 is TGCGCCAGCAGCCCCCATGACAGGGTCCGTGGCTACACCTTC. Its protein is CASSPHDRVRGYTF. Combining the CDR3 with reference TRBV5-1 and TRBJ1-2 gives the whole variable domain KAGVTQTPRYLIKTRGQQVTLSCSPISGHRSVSWYQQTPGQGLQFLFEYFSETQRNKGNFPGRFSGRQFSNSRSEMNVSTLELGDSALYLCASSPHDRVRGYTFGSGTRLTVV.

CDR3 region: CASSLDPGGTEAFF. The CDR3 DNA follows: TGTGCCAGCAGCTTAGACCCGGGGGGGACTGAAGCTTTCTTT. This rearrangement joins TRBV7-9 to TRBJ1-1; TRBD1 might be the D (5 bases). The ends were cut back, 1 base at V and 5 bases at J, with 11 bases in the middle. Per the germline V gene, CDR1 is SEHNR and CDR2 is FQNEAQ (reference sequence). The CDR3 contains 14 residues. The variable domain in full, with the rest retrieved from reference TRBV7-9 and TRBJ1-1, is DTGVSQNPRHKITKRGQNVTFRCDPISEHNRLYWYRQTLGQGPEFLTYFQNEAQLEKSRLLSDRFSAERPKGSFSTLEIQRTEQGDSAMYLCASSLDPGGTEAFFGQGTRLTVV.

The chain links TRBV5-6 to TRBJ1-1; TRBD1 might be the D (6 bases). The CDR3 loop spans 15 amino acids. Germline CDR1 reads SGHDT; CDR2 reads YYEEEE. The V end was cut by 3 bases, the J end by 3 bases, with 15 bases between. CDR3 DNA: TGTGCCAGCAGCTCCACACCTGGACAGCACACTGAAGCTTTCTTT. Amino acid sequence: CASSSTPGQHTEAFF. The variable domain in full, with the rest retrieved from reference TRBV5-6 and TRBJ1-1, is DAGVTQSPTHLIKTRGQQVTLRCSPKSGHDTVSWYQQALGQGPQFIFQYYEEEERQRGNFPDRFSGHQFPNYSSELNVNALLLGDSALYLCASSSTPGQHTEAFFGQGTRLTVV.

The chain is built from TRBV18 and TRBJ2-7, with D possibly being TRBD2 (5 bases). The CDR3 is 16 amino acids. The germline gives CDR1 KGHSH, CDR2 LQKENI. The V gene lost 5 bases and the J gene lost 2 bases, with 19 bases spanning the gap. The CDR3 here is CASSSNMRGQTYEQYF. The CDR3 coding sequence is TGTGCCAGCTCATCGAATATGCGAGGGCAGACCTACGAGCAGTACTTC.

The chain recombines TRBV29-1 with TRBJ1-1; 8 nucleotides agree with TRBD1. The CDR3 extends over 13 amino acids. Trimming cost V 6 bases and J 2 bases; bases outside gene matches: 5. Germline V gene data show CDR1 as SQVTM and CDR2 as ANQGSEA. The CDR3 DNA follows: TGCAGCGTGCGGACAGGGATTAACACTGAAGCTTTCTTT. It codes for CSVRTGINTEAFF.

V usage is TRBV4-2 and J usage is TRBJ2-7; 12 bases match TRBD2. This CDR3 contains 19 residues. Germline V gene data show CDR1 as LGHNA and CDR2 as YNFKEQ. J lost 2 bases, V lost 4 bases, and 15 bases had no gene match. The CDR3 loop is CASSLSGGGLAGMAYEQYF. The CDR3 bases are TGTGCCAGCAGCCTCTCAGGAGGGGGACTAGCGGGTATGGCCTACGAGCAGTACTTC.

The gene calls are TRBV10-3 and TRBJ2-3; 10 nucleotides line up with TRBD2. The length of the CDR3 is 15 residues. Per germline, CDR1 ENHRY and CDR2 SYGVKD. Trimming cost V 9 bases and J 2 bases; bases outside gene matches: 8. DNA of the CDR3: TGTGCCATGAGGAGGACTAGCGGACCCACAGATACGCAGTATTTT. It is translated as CAMRRTSGPTDTQYF.

V gene TRBV2 combines with J gene TRBJ2-7, with D unclear. The germline V gene has CDR1 SNHLY and CDR2 FYNNEI. The CDR3 totals 13 residues. Trimming cost V 2 bases and J 4 bases, with 9 bases left between them. Written as DNA, the CDR3 is TGTGCCAGCAGTGAATTAGTCCCTTACGAGCAGTACTTC. Residues: CASSELVPYEQYF.

This clone was detected once. The junction does not match germline at one end; this may be a read error. The J gene is TRBJ2-7, the V gene TRBV28; TRBD1 matches at 7 bases. The CDR3 length is 16 residues. In germline, CDR1 is MDHEN, CDR2 SYDVKM. The CDR3 loop reads CASSLSAQGVLNEQYF. CDR3 in DNA: TGTGCCAGCAGCTTATCGGCGCAGGGGGTATTGAACGAGCAGTACTTC.

The chain couples TRBV10-1 to TRBJ2-5; no reliable D call. Looked up from germline, CDR1 is WNHNN and CDR2 is SYGVQD (reference sequence). The CDR3 extends over 15 amino acids. V was pared by 3 bases and J by 0 bases, with 11 bases between. CDR3 region: CASSESATHQETQYF. In DNA, the CDR3 is TGCGCCAGCAGTGAAAGCGCGACCCACCAAGAGACCCAGTACTTC.

The J gene is TRBJ1-2, the V gene TRBV18; 7 bases are shared with TRBD1. This CDR3 is 13 amino acids long. Germline trimming cut 6 bases from V and 7 bases from J; bases unmatched to any gene: 8. The germline V gene encodes CDR1 KGHSH and CDR2 LQKENI. The CDR3 DNA follows: TGTGCCAGCTCGACCAACCGGGACAGTGGCTACACCTTC. Amino acids: CASSTNRDSGYTF.

The chain is built from TRBV30 and TRBJ1-4; D uncertain. In germline, CDR1 is GTSNPN, CDR2 SVGIG (reference sequence). The CDR3 runs to 11 residues. Trimming removed 4 bases from V and 7 bases from J, with 7 bases in between. The CDR3 region is CAWNVGEKLFF. The CDR3 DNA is TGTGCCTGGAACGTCGGTGAAAAACTGTTTTTT.

This clone was observed a handful of times. The V gene is TRBV5-4, the J gene TRBJ2-3; the match to TRBD2 covers 15 bases. Germline CDR1 and CDR2: SGHNT and YYREEE (reference sequence). With V trimmed by 4 bases and J by 4 bases, 7 bases remained unmatched. The CDR3 has 17 residues. CDR3 nucleotides: TGTGCCAGCAGCCGGACTAGCGGGAGGGCATTGTCAGATACGCAGTATTTT. It translates to CASSRTSGRALSDTQYF. The full variable domain, rest sourced from reference TRBV5-4 and TRBJ2-3, is ETGVTQSPTHLIKTRGQQVTLRCSSQSGHNTVSWYQQALGQGPQFIFQYYREEENGRGNFPPRFSGLQFPNYSSELNVNALELDDSALYLCASSRTSGRALSDTQYFGPGTRLTVL.

This clone was detected only a few times. This chain connects TRBV19 to TRBJ2-3; D is undetermined. CDR1 and CDR2 (germline): LNHDA, SQIVND (reference sequence). The CDR3 covers 16 residues. V dropped 5 bases and J dropped 0 bases, with 15 bases sitting between them. CDR3 residues: CASSDLQSTSTDTQYF. The CDR3 region has the DNA TGTGCCAGTAGTGACCTACAGTCAACTAGCACAGATACGCAGTATTTT. The whole variable domain, remainder taken from reference TRBV19 and TRBJ2-3, is DGGITQSPKYLFRKEGQNVTLSCEQNLNHDAMYWYRQDPGQGLRLIYYSQIVNDFQKGDIAEGYSVSREKKESFPLTVTSAQKNPTAFYLCASSDLQSTSTDTQYFGPGTRLTVL.

The chain uses TRBV5-1 and TRBJ2-2, with 7 bases fitting TRBD2. The germline gives CDR1 SGHRS, CDR2 YFSETQ. J was trimmed by 4 bases and V by 6 bases; bases with no gene match: 9. The CDR3 contains 15 residues. As DNA, the CDR3 is TGCGCCAGCACTACAGGCGGCGGGGGCACCGGGGAGCTGTTTTTT. Its translation is CASTTGGGGTGELFF.

The chain joins TRBV5-7 to TRBJ2-5; D is unclear. TRBV5-7 is an open reading frame whose function is uncertain. This CDR3 comprises 14 residues. With 2 bases removed from V and 2 bases from J, the gap between germline ends came to 10 bases. CDR3 nucleotide sequence: TGTGCCAGCAGCTTAGTGGCCCAGCAAGAGACCCAGTACTTC. Protein product: CASSLVAQQETQYF.

The V gene is TRBV18, the J gene TRBJ2-1; D not certain. CDR1 and CDR2 (germline): KGHSH, LQKENI. The V end was cut by 6 bases, the J end by 5 bases, with 11 bases between. This CDR3 contains 13 residues. The DNA of the CDR3 is TGTGCCAGCTCCCCTCTCCCCCACAATGAGCAGTTCTTC. Translated, it gives CASSPLPHNEQFF.

This clone was seen a few times. This chain links TRBV7-2 with TRBJ2-7; TRBD2 aligns across 11 bases. The V gene's germline CDR1 is SGHTA and CDR2 FQGNSA. This CDR3 is 14 amino acids long. Germline trimming cut 4 bases from V and 7 bases from J; bases unmatched to any gene: 6. CDR3 in amino acids: CASSSSGGREEQYF. The CDR3 DNA reads as TGTGCCAGCAGCTCTAGCGGGGGGCGGGAAGAGCAGTACTTC.

The chain employs TRBV5-4 and TRBJ2-2; D gene ambiguous. The CDR3 is 15 residues long. V lost 0 bases, J lost 2 bases, and 8 bases lay in between. Germline V gene sequence: CDR1 SGHNT, CDR2 YYREEE (reference sequence). The CDR3 region is CASSLDKLNTGELFF. The CDR3 DNA reads TGTGCCAGCAGCTTGGACAAATTAAACACCGGGGAGCTGTTTTTT.

The chain recombines TRBV30 with TRBJ1-1, with TRBD1 matching 7 bases. The junction had 11 bases not matched to a gene; V was cut back by 3 bases and J by 1 base. Germline CDR1 is GTSNPN and CDR2 is SVGIG (reference sequence). The CDR3 contains 16 residues. For the CDR3, the DNA is TGTGCCTGGAGCGCCGGGTGGGGACAGACGAACACTGAAGCTTTCTTT. The encoded protein is CAWSAGWGQTNTEAFF.

The chain joins TRBV11-2 to TRBJ2-7, with TRBD2 as a possible D gene (6 bases). With 1 base removed from V and 3 bases from J, the gap between germline ends came to 13 bases. The CDR3 consists of 15 residues. CDR1 and CDR2 (germline): SGHAT, FQNNGV. The CDR3 bases are TGTGCCAGCAGCTTAGTATCCGGGAGCGACTACGAGCAGTACTTC. This sequence encodes CASSLVSGSDYEQYF.

V usage is TRBV10-3 and J usage is TRBJ1-5, with TRBD1 matching over 8 bases. CDR3 size: 14 residues. V trimming: 4 bases; J trimming: 1 base; junction bases outside the gene matches: 0. Germline CDR1 ENHRY, CDR2 SYGVKD. CDR3 sequence (DNA): TGTGCCATCAGTGGGACAGGGAGCAATCAGCCCCAGCATTTT. This translates into CAISGTGSNQPQHF.